This TCR beta chain comes out of a study of control samples from healthy donors and cancer patients (dated by TCRdb to 2018 to 2021). V loses 2 bases of germline sequence and J loses 7 bases, and the interval between the two ends is 12 bases. The CDR3, from cysteine to phenylalanine, totals 14 residues. Only the CDR3 part of the read is kept: 42 bases, read in frame from the first base. CDR1 and CDR2 (SNHLY, FYNNEI) derive from the germline V gene. To note about this clone: The target of this receptor is not known. No per-base quality is available; no much larger clone lies one base away.

The library was obtained by the immunoSEQ multiplex PCR assay. TCRdb re-hosts the immuneACCESS table, in-frame sequences only. Its copies lack some clones; in the studies checked, an unresolved V gene accounts for under half of them, and the cause for the rest is not known. A total of 45,000 to 60,000 clones appear in this sample, about four fifths of them only once. The top ten constitute about a tenth of the sample. The sequencing sample was made of blood. The sequence was obtained from a man aged 70-80 years in good health. The chain was built from TRBV2 and TRBJ1-5, with TRBD1 perhaps the D gene, on 5 matching bases. The nucleotide sequence is TGTGCCAGCAGTGAACAGGGTTTGGACCAGCCCCAGCATTTT. It translates to CASSEQGLDQPQHF.